Listed here are 26 T cell receptor beta chains from one sample, sequenced in a study of blood T cell repertoires in COVID-19. Sequenced by immunoSEQ multiplex PCR; TCRdb stores in-frame clones only, minus some. The table has around 220,000 clones, about 89% seen once; the top ten hold over 1.5%. The sample was PBMCs or T cells enriched from blood (not recorded which). All receptors derive from a woman under 30 who had recovered from COVID-19.

In its sample, this clone was seen once. The chain is built from TRBV29-1 and TRBJ2-7; 10 bases agree with TRBD2. Per germline, CDR1 SQVTM and CDR2 ANQGSEA. CDR3 length equals 15 residues. The ends lost 4 bases at V and 6 bases at J; junction bases unmatched: 12. The DNA of the CDR3 is TGCAGCGTTGTTTATACTAGCGGGAATGTTGGCGAGCAGTACTTC. It codes for CSVVYTSGNVGEQYF.

This clone was recorded once. The CDR3, as DNA: TGTGCCAGTAGTATCTCCGTGCGGAACACTGAAGCTTTCTTT. It codes for CASSISVRNTEAFF. This sequence joins TRBV19 and TRBJ1-1; no definite D call. V lost 3 bases, J lost 1 base, and 9 bases lay in between. Germline-derived CDR1 and CDR2 are LNHDA and SQIVND (reference sequence). The CDR3 length is 14 residues.

J is TRBJ2-2 and V is TRBV4-2, with TRBD1 identical over 7 bases. The V and J ends lost 1 base and 5 bases, in that order; junction bases with no gene match: 7. Germline CDR1 reads LGHNA; CDR2 reads YNFKEQ. The CDR3 spans 16 residues. The CDR3 DNA reads TGTGCCAGCAGCCAAGTTGGCAGGGGGTCGACCGGGGAGCTGTTTTTT. This codes for CASSQVGRGSTGELFF.

The chain employs TRBV2 and TRBJ1-2; a weak D match, TRBD1 (5 bases). The CDR3 is 15 amino acids. V was cut by 1 base and J by 0 bases, with 9 bases left in between. Germline V gives CDR1 SNHLY, CDR2 FYNNEI. The CDR3 coding sequence is TGTGCCAGCAGTGAAGGGACAAGGACTAACTATGGCTACACCTTC. Amino acid sequence: CASSEGTRTNYGYTF.

V is TRBV13 and J is TRBJ2-7; 9 nucleotides align to TRBD1. CDR3 length equals 14 residues. CDR1 is PRHDT and CDR2 is FYEKMQ in the germline V gene (reference sequence). V lost 4 bases, J lost 4 bases, and 5 bases stayed unmatched. As DNA, the CDR3 is TGTGCCAGCAGCTCAGGGACAGGGTGGTACGAGCAGTACTTC. Its translation is CASSSGTGWYEQYF. Supplemented by reference TRBV13 and TRBJ2-7, the full variable domain reads AAGVIQSPRHLIKEKRETATLKCYPIPRHDTVYWYQQGPGQDPQFLISFYEKMQSDKGSIPDRFSAQQFSDYHSELNMSSLELGDSALYFCASSSGTGWYEQYFGPGTRLTVT.

The chain carries TRBV9 and TRBJ2-7; the match to TRBD1 covers 9 bases. V lost 3 bases and J lost 7; bases outside the gene matches: 14. Germline V gives CDR1 SGDLS, CDR2 YYNGEE. The CDR3 is 16 amino acids. CDR3 region: CASSGRQGESTWEQYF. CDR3 DNA: TGTGCCAGCAGCGGACGACAGGGGGAATCGACTTGGGAGCAGTACTTC.

The V call is TRBV28, the J call TRBJ2-5, with no clear D. With 4 bases removed from V and 3 bases from J, the gap between germline ends came to 3 bases. The CDR3 covers 11 residues. Germline V CDR1 and CDR2: MDHEN, SYDVKM. CDR3 residues: CASSSEETQYF. In DNA, the CDR3 is TGTGCCAGCAGTTCGGAAGAGACCCAGTACTTC.

This clone was recorded once. This chain joins TRBV6-1 and TRBJ1-4; the match to TRBD1 covers 9 bases. V lost 2 bases to trimming and J lost 5 bases; unmatched junction nucleotides: 3. The CDR3 loop spans 15 amino acids. From germline, CDR1 is MNHNS and CDR2 SASEGT. CDR3 protein: CASSETGTGNEKLFF. Here the CDR3 DNA reads TGTGCCAGCAGTGAAACCGGGACAGGGAATGAAAAACTGTTTTTT.

The chain couples TRBV18 to TRBJ1-6, with TRBD1 identical over 7 bases. This CDR3 is built from 15 residues. The ends lost 2 bases at V and 6 bases at J; junction bases unmatched: 4. Germline CDR1 is KGHSH and CDR2 is LQKENI. CDR3 in DNA: TGTGCCAGCTCACCAGGCGCAGGGGGTAATTCACCCCTCCACTTT. Translating it yields CASSPGAGGNSPLHF.

The V gene is TRBV7-2, the J gene TRBJ2-1, with TRBD2 identical over 9 bases. CDR1 SGHTA and CDR2 FQGNSA come from the germline V gene. This CDR3 contains 14 residues. The V and J ends lost 3 bases and 8 bases, in that order; junction bases with no gene match: 5. The CDR3 DNA reads TGTGCCAGCAGCTTCGGACTAGCGATCGATGAGCAGTTCTTC. The encoded protein is CASSFGLAIDEQFF.

V usage is TRBV7-2 and J usage is TRBJ2-5, with D possibly being TRBD2 (7 bases). Between the trimmed V and J ends, which lost 3 bases and 2 bases, there was a span of 13 bases. The CDR3 has 15 residues. From germline, CDR1 is SGHTA and CDR2 FQGNSA. The DNA for the CDR3 is TGTGCCAGCAGCTTTGCGGGGGCCGTACAAGAGACCCAGTACTTC. Residues: CASSFAGAVQETQYF.

The rearrangement uses TRBV10-3 and TRBJ2-2; 8 bases line up with TRBD1. Germline CDR1 reads ENHRY; CDR2 reads SYGVKD. This CDR3 has 16 amino acids. V shed 4 bases, J shed 5 bases, and the junction held 9 bases outside the gene matches. The CDR3 DNA reads TGTGCCATCAGTGGGACAGGGATGAAGGCTACCGGGGAGCTGTTTTTT. This sequence encodes CAISGTGMKATGELFF.

The genes are TRBV5-1 and TRBJ2-1; a possible D gene is TRBD1 (5 bases). The germline gives CDR1 SGHRS, CDR2 YFSETQ. The V end lost 0 bases, the J end lost 6 bases, and 10 bases lay between the germline ends. The CDR3 sequence is 14 residues long. Here the CDR3 reads CASSLGQSANEQFF. Here the CDR3 DNA reads TGCGCCAGCAGCTTGGGACAGTCCGCCAATGAGCAGTTCTTC.

This rearrangement joins TRBV3-1 (or the pseudogene TRBV3-2) to TRBJ2-5, with 7 bases lining up with TRBD1. From germline, CDR1 is LGHDT and CDR2 YNNKEL (reference sequence). Trimming cost V 5 bases and J 2 bases; bases outside gene matches: 8. This CDR3 is 15 amino acids long. CDR3 in amino acids: CASSAFDRVQETQYF. CDR3 nucleotides: TGTGCCAGCAGCGCCTTCGACAGGGTACAAGAGACCCAGTACTTC.

This clone was picked up a small number of times. The rearrangement joins TRBV7-9 to TRBJ1-1; D not certain. This CDR3 has 15 residues. Deletions cut 5 bases from V and 1 base from J, with 14 bases between. Germline V gives CDR1 SEHNR, CDR2 FQNEAQ (reference sequence). CDR3 coding DNA: TGTGCCAGCAGCCTTCTAAGTTCGCCGAACACTGAAGCTTTCTTT. Amino acid sequence: CASSLLSSPNTEAFF.

The chain combines TRBV10-2 with TRBJ1-6, with 8 bases aligning to TRBD1. Germline V gene lookup returns CDR1 WSHSY and CDR2 SAAADI. V shed 6 bases and J 6 bases; nucleotides not matched to a gene: 4. The CDR3 has 14 residues. The CDR3 loop reads CASRRTGFNSPLHF. The CDR3 DNA reads TGCGCCAGCAGGAGGACAGGGTTTAATTCACCCCTCCACTTT.

The V gene is TRBV2, the J gene TRBJ2-5; 7 nucleotides match TRBD1. The CDR3 covers 15 residues. The junction had 10 bases not matched to a gene; V was cut back by 7 bases and J by 2 bases. Germline values: CDR1 SNHLY, CDR2 FYNNEI. The CDR3 is CASTKDRVVQETQYF. The DNA of the CDR3 is TGTGCCAGCACTAAAGACAGGGTAGTACAAGAGACCCAGTACTTC.

V gene TRBV9 combines with J gene TRBJ2-3; 7 bases align to TRBD2. The V and J ends lost 2 bases and 3 bases, in that order; junction bases with no gene match: 3. This CDR3 comprises 14 residues. Germline lookup yields CDR1 SGDLS and CDR2 YYNGEE. CDR3 sequence reads: CASSVGGPTDTQYF. DNA for the CDR3: TGTGCCAGCAGCGTGGGAGGGCCTACAGATACGCAGTATTTT.

The rearrangement uses TRBV4-2 and TRBJ2-7, with 7 positions matching TRBD2. Per germline, CDR1 LGHNA and CDR2 YNFKEQ. The CDR3 sequence is 13 residues long. V lost 2 bases to trimming and J lost 2 bases; unmatched junction nucleotides: 0. The CDR3 loop is CASSQSGAYEQYF. CDR3 DNA: TGTGCCAGCAGCCAAAGCGGGGCCTACGAGCAGTACTTC.

The J gene is TRBJ1-6, the V gene TRBV9; 8 bases agree with TRBD1. J gave up 9 bases and V 4 bases, and 9 bases lay outside the gene matches. The CDR3 is made up of 15 amino acids. The germline V gene has CDR1 SGDLS and CDR2 YYNGEE. DNA for the CDR3: TGTGCCAGCAGCTCCCGGACAGGGCAGGGTTCACCCCTCCACTTT. It encodes CASSSRTGQGSPLHF.

The chain couples TRBV15 to TRBJ1-1; D is unclear. The germline V gene encodes CDR1 LNHNV and CDR2 YYDKDF (reference sequence). Trimming cost V 3 bases and J 1 base, with 9 bases left between them. This CDR3 has 14 amino acids. The CDR3 nucleotides read TGTGCCACCAGCAGCGATGACAAGAACACTGAAGCTTTCTTT. It translates to CATSSDDKNTEAFF.

This sequence joins TRBV4-1 and TRBJ1-2, with 9 bases identical to TRBD1. Germline loops: CDR1 MGHRA, CDR2 YSYEKL. Unmatched junction bases numbered 14, after V lost 2 bases and J lost 4 bases. The CDR3 totals 18 residues. The CDR3 region is CASSQNAWGDRATYGYTF. CDR3 bases: TGCGCCAGCAGCCAAAACGCCTGGGGGGACAGGGCAACCTATGGCTACACCTTC.

The chain links TRBV11-3 to TRBJ2-2; D ambiguous. The ends were cut back, 2 bases at V and 4 bases at J, with 20 bases in the middle. The V gene's germline CDR1 is SGHNT and CDR2 YENEEA. The CDR3 covers 18 residues. CDR3 sequence: CASSLSGWALTTTGELFF. CDR3 in DNA: TGTGCCAGCAGCTTATCCGGATGGGCACTCACCACCACCGGGGAGCTGTTTTTT.

CDR3 nucleotides: TGTGCCAGTAGTAAATCCGATTGGACAGGGGGCTATGGCTACACCTTC. Encoded protein: CASSKSDWTGGYGYTF. This chain connects TRBV19 to TRBJ1-2; 10 bases are shared with TRBD1. Germline V gene data show CDR1 as LNHDA and CDR2 as SQIVND (reference sequence). V lost 4 bases and J lost 4; bases outside the gene matches: 9. CDR3 size: 16 residues. Full variable domain (missing parts from reference TRBV19 and TRBJ1-2): DGGITQSPKYLFRKEGQNVTLSCEQNLNHDAMYWYRQDPGQGLRLIYYSQIVNDFQKGDIAEGYSVSREKKESFPLTVTSAQKNPTAFYLCASSKSDWTGGYGYTFGSGTRLTVV.

The chain joins TRBV9 to TRBJ2-1; tentative D call: TRBD2 (6 bases). Between the trimmed V and J ends, which lost 2 bases and 5 bases, there was a span of 11 bases. From germline, CDR1 is SGDLS and CDR2 YYNGEE. The CDR3 consists of 14 residues. The CDR3 sequence: CASSVTGVHNEQFF. CDR3 coding DNA: TGTGCCAGCAGCGTCACGGGGGTCCACAATGAGCAGTTCTTC.

The chain has TRBV28 and TRBJ2-7; weak D call: TRBD2 (6 bases). V was clipped by 5 bases and J by 3 bases, with 14 bases between them. Germline-derived CDR1 and CDR2 are MDHEN and SYDVKM. The CDR3 length is 14 residues. The CDR3 DNA reads TGTGCCAGCAGTACGCCCCTGACTAGCTACGAGCAGTACTTC. Encoded protein: CASSTPLTSYEQYF.